The rows below give T cell receptor beta chains drawn from one sample of a study of neurological immune-mediated disorders. MiXCR, run by TCRdb on the 5' RACE reads, gives a single entry per CDR3 protein. The sample consists of about 99,000 distinct CDR3 sequences, 10% to 11% of them appearing once. The sequenced material came from PBMCs. The receptor source for this set is a female donor with HTLV-1-associated myelopathy (HAM/TSP). Each CDR3 is given with its conserved first and last residue.

>TRBV3-1|TRBJ1-4
CASSPNPGINEKLFF
>TRBV5-1|TRBJ2-4
CASSWGLAGKNIQYF
>TRBV7-9|TRBJ2-1
CASSLRGQGRLVGVHEQFF
>TRBV10-2|TRBJ2-5
CASSRQGTETQYF
>TRBV5-1|TRBJ2-4
CASSLDVGQGKNIQYF
>TRBV2|TRBJ2-5
CASLSSGPGETQYF
>TRBV5-1|TRBJ1-2
CASSLGQGVGGYTF
>TRBV28|TRBJ2-1
CASSLPPYRGRREQFF
>TRBV9|TRBJ2-2
CASSLGRGGPGELFF
>TRBV5-6|TRBJ2-3
CASSTGTGEEYF
>TRBV12-3/TRBV12-4|TRBJ1-4
CASSPGGLNEKLFF
>TRBV20-1|TRBJ2-1
CSALYGGGGDEQFF
>TRBV5-1|TRBJ2-1
CASSQTGQGNHGQFF
>TRBV5-1|TRBJ2-6
CASRQGDGANVLTF
>TRBV9|TRBJ2-1
CASSDSDGDQQFF
>TRBV25-1|TRBJ2-7
CASSPSGRPAEQYF
>TRBV20-1|TRBJ1-3
CSARIPTGFPGNTIYF
>TRBV20-1|TRBJ2-4
CSAEGQGAGGLQYF
>TRBV20-1|TRBJ2-3
CSATRGLGRADTQYF